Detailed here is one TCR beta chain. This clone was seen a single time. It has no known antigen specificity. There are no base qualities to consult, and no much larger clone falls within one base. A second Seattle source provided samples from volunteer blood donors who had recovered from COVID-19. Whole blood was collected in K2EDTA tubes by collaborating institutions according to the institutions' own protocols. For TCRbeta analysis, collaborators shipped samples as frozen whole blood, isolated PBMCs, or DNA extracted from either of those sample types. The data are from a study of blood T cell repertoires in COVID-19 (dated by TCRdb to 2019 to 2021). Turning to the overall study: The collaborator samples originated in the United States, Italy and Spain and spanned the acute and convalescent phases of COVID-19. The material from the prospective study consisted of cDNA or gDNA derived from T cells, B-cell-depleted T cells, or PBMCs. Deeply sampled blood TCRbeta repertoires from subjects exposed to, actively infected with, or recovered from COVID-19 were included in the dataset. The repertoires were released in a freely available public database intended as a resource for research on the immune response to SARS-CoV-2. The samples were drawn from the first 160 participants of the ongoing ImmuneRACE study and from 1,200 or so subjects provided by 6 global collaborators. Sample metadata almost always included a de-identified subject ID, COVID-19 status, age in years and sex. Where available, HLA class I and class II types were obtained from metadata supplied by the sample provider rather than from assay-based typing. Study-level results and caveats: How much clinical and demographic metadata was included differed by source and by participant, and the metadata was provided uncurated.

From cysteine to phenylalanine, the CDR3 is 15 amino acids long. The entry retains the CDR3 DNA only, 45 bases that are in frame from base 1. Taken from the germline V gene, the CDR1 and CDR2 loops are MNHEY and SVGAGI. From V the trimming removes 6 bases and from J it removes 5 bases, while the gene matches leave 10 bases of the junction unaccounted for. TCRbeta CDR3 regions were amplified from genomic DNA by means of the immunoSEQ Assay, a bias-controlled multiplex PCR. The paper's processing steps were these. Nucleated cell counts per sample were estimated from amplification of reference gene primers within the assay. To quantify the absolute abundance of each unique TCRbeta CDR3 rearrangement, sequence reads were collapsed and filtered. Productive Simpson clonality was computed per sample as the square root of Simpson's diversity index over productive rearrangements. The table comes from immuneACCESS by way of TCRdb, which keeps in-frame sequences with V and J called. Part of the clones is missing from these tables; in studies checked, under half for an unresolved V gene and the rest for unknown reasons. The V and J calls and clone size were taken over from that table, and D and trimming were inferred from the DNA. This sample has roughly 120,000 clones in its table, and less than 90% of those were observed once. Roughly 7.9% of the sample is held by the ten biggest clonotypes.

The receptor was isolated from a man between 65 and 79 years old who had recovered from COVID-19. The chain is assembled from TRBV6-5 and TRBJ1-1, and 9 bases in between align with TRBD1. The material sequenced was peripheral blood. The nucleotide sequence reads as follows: TGTGCCAGCAGCCCGTCCGGACAGGGGAAAACTGAAGCTTTCTTT. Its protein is CASSPSGQGKTEAFF.